This T cell receptor (beta chain) was captured by sequencing in a study of identifying expanded T cells in peripheral blood. Overall study findings and caveats: Approximately 1.1 clones differed between technical replicates, versus around 15 and 19 over time. Clone count variance between approximately two-week samples rose with total template count.

A note on this clone: Its antigen is as yet unknown.

Measured with immunoSEQ multiplex PCR; TCRdb has only the in-frame clones, and not every one. The data show around 90,000 clones, more than 70% seen once. This clonotype was sampled from a person aged 18-69 years in good health. The source material was blood.

The CDR3, as DNA: TGTGCCAGCAGCGTGACTGGGACGGCTAATGAAAAACTGTTTTTT. Amino acid sequence: CASSVTGTANEKLFF. The V gene is TRBV28, the J gene TRBJ1-4; tentative D call: TRBD1 (5 bases). V lost 6 bases to trimming and J lost 3 bases, with 14 bases between them. Germline lookup yields CDR1 MDHEN and CDR2 SYDVKM. The CDR3 sequence is 15 residues long. Full variable domain (outside the CDR3, taken from reference TRBV28 and TRBJ1-4): DVKVTQSSRYLVKRTGEKVFLECVQDMDHENMFWYRQDPGLGLRLIYFSYDVKMKEKGDIPEGYSVSREKKERFSLILESASTNQTSMYLCASSVTGTANEKLFFGSGTQLSVL.